This T cell receptor (beta chain) stems from a study of CD8 T cells in Susac syndrome. It was with random hexamers that about 0.45 to 1 ug RNA was reverse transcribed. Across 54 Vbeta and 13 Jbeta, immunoSEQ multiplex PCR amplified TCR beta CDR3. TCRdb fed the immunoSEQ multiplex PCR reads into MiXCR, producing one record per CDR3 protein. Counted here are some 140,000 distinct CDR3 sequences, around 95% occurring once; the ten biggest clones make up approximately 0.17%. Overall study results and limits: The number of individuals included in the study's TCR sequencing and HLA analysis was acknowledged as relatively small. The number of Susac-specific public clones found was roughly 16 in total CD8+ repertoires and four or five in CD8+ TEMRA repertoires.

There are 15 residues in the CDR3. V was cut by 2 bases and J by 0 bases, with 8 bases left in between. A word on this clonotype: Its cognate antigen is unknown.

The sample comprised CD8+ T cells from PBMCs. The sequence was collected from a human donor with Susac syndrome. The chain couples TRBV12-3 or TRBV12-4 to TRBJ1-5; no clear D. The CDR3 reads CASSLLVGSNQPQHF. DNA for the CDR3: TGTGCCAGCAGTTTACTTGTCGGTAGCAATCAGCCCCAGCATTTT.